These 4 T cell receptor beta chains were all obtained from the same sample, sequenced in a study of PD-L1 blockade in urothelial cancer. Time point reported: peripheral blood 6 weeks after treatment start. Profiled with immunoSEQ multiplex PCR; TCRdb holds only in-frame clones, not every one. The sample lists tens of thousands of clones, around 87% occurring once. The specimen comprised PBMCs, sampled around atezolizumab (anti-PD-L1) treatment. The receptors originated from a man in his 60s with urothelial cancer.

The rearrangement uses TRBV18 and TRBJ1-1; 7 bases are shared with TRBD1. This CDR3 region has 14 residues. Germline CDR1 is KGHSH and CDR2 is LQKENI. V shed 2 bases, J shed 7 bases, and the junction held 7 bases outside the gene matches. This chain's CDR3 is CASSPDRVRNEAFF. CDR3 DNA: TGTGCCAGCTCACCAGACAGGGTTAGGAATGAAGCTTTCTTT.

The sample holds one count of this clone. CDR3 sequence: CASSESRTDLYEQYF. Written as DNA, the CDR3 is TGTGCCAGCAGTGAATCCCGGACAGACCTCTACGAGCAGTACTTC. The chain joins TRBV2 to TRBJ2-7, with D possibly being TRBD1 (6 bases). Germline V gene lookup returns CDR1 SNHLY and CDR2 FYNNEI. The CDR3 consists of 15 residues. V dropped 2 bases and J dropped 3 bases, with 14 bases sitting between them.

J is TRBJ2-1 and V is TRBV7-2; 7 bases agree with TRBD1. This CDR3 region has 16 residues. Germline assignment: CDR1 SGHTA and CDR2 FQGNSA. J gave up 7 bases and V 5 bases, and 14 bases lay outside the gene matches. CDR3 protein: CASSPRMGDRENEQFF. The CDR3 DNA follows: TGTGCCAGCAGCCCAAGAATGGGGGACAGAGAAAATGAGCAGTTCTTC.

This clone has more than one count but fewer than ten. The chain is built from TRBV30 and TRBJ2-7; 7 bases map to TRBD1. Looked up from germline, CDR1 is GTSNPN and CDR2 is SVGIG (reference sequence). The J segment lost 4 bases and the V segment lost 7 bases, leaving 10 bases of the junction unmatched. This CDR3 is 13 amino acids long. CDR3 DNA: TGTGCCTCAACGGACAGGTGGGGTTACGAGCAGTACTTC. It specifies CASTDRWGYEQYF.